This TCR beta chain was captured in a study of cytomegalovirus exposure and HLA in healthy donors. Across the study: Most donors, roughly 82% of approximately 400 genotyped, fell in the Caucasian-associated ancestry cluster. Study-level findings and limits: 87-base-pair reads could not separate some V segments, including TRBV6-2 and TRBV6-3. Among the CMV-associated chains, three were confirmed in vitro as specific for CMV antigens.

Primers included in the PCR were 60 Vbeta and 13 Jbeta primers. Some clones are missing from TCRdb's copy, which holds only in-frame ones; the method was immunoSEQ multiplex PCR. Of some 180,000 clones in the sample, roughly 75% were seen once. Of note for this clone: As yet, its antigen is unknown.

The CDR3 sequence is 16 residues long. Germline V gene lookup returns CDR1 GTSNPN and CDR2 SVGIG (reference sequence). With V trimmed by 3 bases and J by 3 bases, 9 bases remained unmatched. The chain couples TRBV30 to TRBJ2-5, with 11 bases that match TRBD2. The sequencing sample was made of PBMCs. The source is a woman under 40 in good health and CMV-seronegative. DNA of the CDR3: TGTGCCTGGAGCCACGAGACTAGCGGGGCCGAAGAGACCCAGTACTTC. Its protein product is CAWSHETSGAEETQYF.